A selection of T cell receptor beta chains follows, all from one sample in a study of cytomegalovirus exposure and HLA in healthy donors. Clones were read by immunoSEQ multiplex PCR, and TCRdb kept only the in-frame ones, dropping some. The top ten clones hold 3% to 4.5% of a sample with more than 95,000 clones, 74% of them seen once. The source material was PBMCs. These receptors originate from a man between 35 and 55 years old in good health and CMV-seropositive. CDR3s include the opening cysteine and the closing phenylalanine or tryptophan. Clone size is not always given. Where it is, it says once, few, many or a class for expanded clones.

cdr3_aa: CASSPRQVSSYEQYF; v_call: TRBV27; clone_size: .
cdr3_aa: CASSFSEGGYEQYF; v_call: TRBV7-2; clone_size: .
cdr3_aa: CASSSLTSGGASKNIQYF; v_call: TRBV11-2; clone_size: .
cdr3_aa: CASSPVGGRQETQYF; v_call: TRBV28; clone_size: .
cdr3_aa: CASSLASERQRVTQYF; v_call: TRBV7-2; clone_size: .
cdr3_aa: CASGSLRTGSGANVLTF; v_call: TRBV27; clone_size: once
cdr3_aa: CAWSVEGYGYTF; v_call: TRBV30; clone_size: .
cdr3_aa: CASSLGQGKETQYF; v_call: TRBV5-1; clone_size: .
cdr3_aa: CASSDRGFSGNTIYF; v_call: TRBV6-1; clone_size: few
cdr3_aa: CASSLVQSTGELFF; v_call: TRBV5-1; clone_size: .
cdr3_aa: CATSIGQGGYGYTF; v_call: TRBV15; clone_size: .
cdr3_aa: CASSQQATRWNEQFF; v_call: TRBV14; clone_size: .
cdr3_aa: CASSAGRGLTGELFF; v_call: TRBV6-5; clone_size: few
cdr3_aa: CASSLVGQGEQYF; v_call: TRBV5-1; clone_size: few
cdr3_aa: CSVETGFMREQYF; v_call: TRBV29-1; clone_size: .
cdr3_aa: CSVEEREGNEQFF; v_call: TRBV29-1; clone_size: few
cdr3_aa: CASSFYGRPYEARF; v_call: TRBV28; clone_size: .
cdr3_aa: CASSPGQGRGEAFF; v_call: TRBV5-4; clone_size: .
cdr3_aa: CASSPIAGDRPSTDTQYF; v_call: TRBV7-9; clone_size: .
cdr3_aa: CASSVEGAGGYTF; v_call: TRBV9; clone_size: .
cdr3_aa: CASSSPGNRGSARGSPLHF; v_call: TRBV7-9; clone_size: .
cdr3_aa: CATSRGGRGIDTQYF; v_call: TRBV15; clone_size: .
cdr3_aa: CASSPLGQASYEQYF; v_call: TRBV28; clone_size: .
cdr3_aa: CASSQFTPGRDREFF; v_call: TRBV23-1; clone_size: few
cdr3_aa: CASSPTGDNEQFF; v_call: TRBV6-1; clone_size: few
cdr3_aa: CASSLVDAGGTGELFF; v_call: TRBV5-6; clone_size: .
cdr3_aa: CASSFKRGATDTQYF; v_call: TRBV5-4; clone_size: .
cdr3_aa: CASSPDRSSYNEQFF; v_call: TRBV7-2; clone_size: .
cdr3_aa: CASSPSGNSGTQYF; v_call: TRBV18; clone_size: once
cdr3_aa: CASSLPSGARWEQYF; v_call: TRBV5-1; clone_size: few
cdr3_aa: CASSGGQAGEQFF; v_call: TRBV7-9; clone_size: .
cdr3_aa: CASTGDGRYYGYTF; v_call: TRBV2; clone_size: once
cdr3_aa: CASSTETNTGELFF; v_call: TRBV11-1; clone_size: .
cdr3_aa: CASPSPGTASYEQYF; v_call: TRBV6-4; clone_size: .
cdr3_aa: CASSLPGLAGSPTDTQYF; v_call: TRBV28; clone_size: .